This TCR beta chain appears in the sequencing data of a study of control samples from healthy donors and cancer patients. Using immunoSEQ multiplex PCR, the repertoire was profiled, and TCRdb retains in-frame clones only, with some absent. The data show 99,000 or so clones, roughly four fifths seen once. CDR3 length: 15 residues. CDR1 is MNHEY, CDR2 SVGAGI, per germline. J lost 2 bases, V lost 2 bases, and 4 bases had no gene match. Specimen: blood. The receptor comes from a man between 60 and 75 years old in good health. The J gene is TRBJ2-7, the V gene TRBV6-5, with TRBD1 matching 9 bases. The CDR3 here is CASSYVQGAAYEQYF. The CDR3 DNA is TGTGCCAGCAGTTACGTACAGGGGGCGGCCTACGAGCAGTACTTC.